This TCR beta chain was observed in a study of control samples from healthy donors and cancer patients (dated by TCRdb to the early 2020s). The method was the immunoSEQ multiplex PCR assay. In TCRdb, the immuneACCESS table is reduced to in-frame sequences with V and J assigned. These tables do not hold every clone; where another copy was compared, an unresolved V gene accounts for under half, and the others remain unexplained. For this sample there are 170,000 or so clones; around 89% appear just once. The ten largest clones add up to 1.1% to 1.5% of the sample. Here V drops 5 bases and J drops 2 bases, and the junction holds 6 bases not matched to any gene. The germline V gene (reference sequence) gives CDR1 as SEHNR and CDR2 as FQNEAQ. From cysteine to phenylalanine, the CDR3 is 15 amino acids long. Only the CDR3 portion is preserved as DNA: 45 bases, with reading frame beginning at the first base.

Note on this clone: Its antigen is unknown. Base-call qualities are not available, and no considerably larger clone is one nucleotide away.

The sequenced material came from blood. The sequence was collected from a woman aged 50 to 60 in good health. The chain links TRBV7-9 with TRBJ2-3, with TRBD2 matching 8 junction bases. The DNA reads TGTGCCAGCAGCCTACTAGCGGTGAACACAGATACGCAGTATTTT. Translated, it gives CASSLLAVNTDTQYF.